This T cell receptor (beta chain) is drawn from a study of blood T cell repertoires in COVID-19. Study-level information: Donors in the United States, Italy and Spain gave samples during acute or convalescent COVID-19. T cells, B-cell-depleted T cells, or PBMCs provided the cDNA or gDNA that served as material.

Germline-derived CDR1 and CDR2 are SEHNR and FQNEAQ (reference sequence). Trimming took 4 bases from V and 10 from J; bases not matched to a gene: 11. CDR3 size: 16 residues. Clones were sequenced by immunoSEQ multiplex PCR, and TCRdb holds only the in-frame ones, with some missing. The table lists 430,000 or so clones, roughly 88% of them singletons. Before being deemed recovered, Cohort 3 donors had two negative PCRs, clearance, or symptom resolution. The sequenced material came from PBMCs or T cells enriched from blood (not recorded which). The TCR originated in a middle-aged woman who had recovered from COVID-19. The chain is built from TRBV7-9 and TRBJ2-1, with 12 bases fitting TRBD2. CDR3 loop: CASSSHEGLAGNEQFF. The CDR3 DNA is TGTGCCAGCAGCTCCCACGAGGGACTAGCGGGTAACGAGCAGTTCTTC.